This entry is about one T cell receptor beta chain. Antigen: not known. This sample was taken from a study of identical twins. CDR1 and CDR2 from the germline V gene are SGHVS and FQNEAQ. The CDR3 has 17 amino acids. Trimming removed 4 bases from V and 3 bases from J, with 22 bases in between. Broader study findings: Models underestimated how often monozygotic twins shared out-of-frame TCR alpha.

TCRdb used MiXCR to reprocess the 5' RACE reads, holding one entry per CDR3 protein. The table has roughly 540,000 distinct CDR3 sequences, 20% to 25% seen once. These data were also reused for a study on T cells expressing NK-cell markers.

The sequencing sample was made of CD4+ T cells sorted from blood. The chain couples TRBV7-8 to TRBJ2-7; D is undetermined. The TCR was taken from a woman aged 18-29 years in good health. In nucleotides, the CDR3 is TGTGCCAGCAGCTCCCGAATTCGGACGGCCAGAAACTACGAGCAGTACTTC. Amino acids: CASSSRIRTARNYEQYF.